This is a list of T cell receptor beta chains from one sample in a study of blood T cell repertoires in COVID-19. Assay: immunoSEQ multiplex PCR; the TCRdb copy retains only in-frame clones and omits some. The sample lists about 180,000 clones; 75% to 90% were seen once. Sequencing was done on a sample of peripheral blood. The receptors derive from a human donor with active or convalescent COVID-19. The donor label of this sample is uncertain. Each CDR3 is given with its conserved first and last residue. D genes are given only for firm matches. Only some rows state a clone size, as once, few, many or a class for expanded clones.

j_call	v_call	clone_size	d_call	cdr3_nt	cdr3_aa
TRBJ2-1	TRBV11-2	once	-	TGTGCCAGCAGCTCCCGTCGGACTCCAACTTACAATGAGCAGTTCTTC	CASSSRRTPTYNEQFF
TRBJ2-1	TRBV3-1/TRBV3-2	-	TRBD2	TGTGCCAGCAGCCAAGAAAGGAGGTCTAGCGGGGGCCACTCCTACAATGAGCAGTTCTTC	CASSQERRSSGGHSYNEQFF
TRBJ2-7	TRBV2	-	-	TGTGCCAGCGATCTTTCGGGGGGCGGCGAGCAGTACTTC	CASDLSGGGEQYF
TRBJ2-3	TRBV4-3	-	TRBD1	TGCGCCAGCAGCCCGACAGGGGGAACAGATACGCAGTATTTT	CASSPTGGTDTQYF
TRBJ1-2	TRBV5-1	-	TRBD1	TGCGCCAGCAGCTCATGGGACAGCTATGGCTACACCTTC	CASSSWDSYGYTF
TRBJ2-7	TRBV23-1	-	TRBD1	TGCGCCAGCAGACGTAAAGACAGGGGCGACTCCTACGAGCAGTACTTC	CASRRKDRGDSYEQYF
TRBJ2-3	TRBV3-1/TRBV3-2	-	TRBD2	TGTGCCAGCAGCCAGGGACTAGCGGGCCCTAGCACAGATACGCAGTATTTT	CASSQGLAGPSTDTQYF
TRBJ2-7	TRBV11-2	-	TRBD1	TGTGCCAGCAGCTTAGATCTAAGGACAGGGATAGCCTACGAGCAGTACTTC	CASSLDLRTGIAYEQYF
TRBJ2-3	TRBV29-1	-	-	TGCAGCGTTGAAGGGCAGACTAGCACAGATACGCAGTATTTT	CSVEGQTSTDTQYF
TRBJ2-2	TRBV7-9	-	-	TGTGCCAGCAGCTTAATAAGTGGGGGCGCCGGGGAGCTGTTTTTT	CASSLISGGAGELFF
TRBJ2-3	TRBV6-5	once	-	TGTGCCAGCAAATCAGGGGACGTCACAGATACGCAGTATTTT	CASKSGDVTDTQYF
TRBJ1-2	TRBV7-9	-	TRBD1	TGTGCCAGCAGCTATAGCGTCGGGACAGGGGGCGGGTACACCTTC	CASSYSVGTGGGYTF
TRBJ2-1	TRBV5-5	-	TRBD1	TGTGCCAGCAGCCCTAGGACAGGGGGCGTTGGGTCCTACAATGAGCAGTTCTTC	CASSPRTGGVGSYNEQFF
TRBJ2-1	TRBV11-2	-	-	TGTGCCAGCAGTTGGGACTTGAGGATTGATGAGCAGTTCTTC	CASSWDLRIDEQFF
TRBJ2-7	TRBV5-1	few	TRBD1	TGCGCCAGCAGCTTGGCGGACAGGGGCCACGAGCAGTACTTC	CASSLADRGHEQYF
TRBJ1-1	TRBV25-1	-	TRBD1	TGTGCCAGCAGGGGGACAGGGGGCCCCACTGAAGCTTTCTTT	CASRGTGGPTEAFF
TRBJ2-3	TRBV19	-	-	TGTGCCAGTAGTACCCAGAGCGGGCGCACAGATACGCAGTATTTT	CASSTQSGRTDTQYF
TRBJ2-7	TRBV20-1	-	-	TGCAGTGGGGCAGACTACTACGAGCAGTACTTC	CSGADYYEQYF
TRBJ2-7	TRBV6-1	once	TRBD2	TGTGCCAGCAGTGAAGCGCCACCGGGCCAAGAAGGGCTAGCGGGTGTATTAAAGTACGAGCAGTACTTC	CASSEAPPGQEGLAGVLKYEQYF
TRBJ1-6	TRBV6-6	-	TRBD1	TGTGCCAGCAGTTACGTCGGACAGGGGAGTTCACCCCTCCACTTT	CASSYVGQGSSPLHF
TRBJ2-1	TRBV29-1	-	TRBD2	TGCAGCGTTGACCTAGCGGGAGCGGGGAATGAGCAGTTCTTC	CSVDLAGAGNEQFF
TRBJ1-5	TRBV27	-	-	TGTGCCAGCAGTCCCTATGGAGGGCATCTGCCCCAGCATTTT	CASSPYGGHLPQHF
TRBJ2-2	TRBV9	once	TRBD2	TGTGCCAGCAGCGTAGATGGTAGCGGGGGGGTCACCGGGGAGCTGTTTTTT	CASSVDGSGGVTGELFF
TRBJ2-7	TRBV2	-	TRBD2	TGTGCCAGCAGTGAAGCAGGCCGGGGGGGAGTGTACGAGCAGTACTTC	CASSEAGRGGVYEQYF
TRBJ1-1	TRBV27	few	TRBD1	TGTGCCAGCAGTTCCCGGACAGGGAGGGACACTGAAGCTTTCTTT	CASSSRTGRDTEAFF
TRBJ2-2	TRBV10-3	-	TRBD1	TGTGCCATCAGGGGTACAGGGGACACCGGGGAGCTGTTTTTT	CAIRGTGDTGELFF
TRBJ1-2	TRBV6-2/TRBV6-3	once	-	TGTGCCAGCAGTTGGAGGATTAACTATGGCTACACCTTC	CASSWRINYGYTF
TRBJ1-2	TRBV15	-	-	TGTGCCACCAGCAGAGATCGTTTGGACTCACCGGGGGGCTACACCTTC	CATSRDRLDSPGGYTF
TRBJ1-1	TRBV28	-	TRBD1	TGTGCCAGCCCGGGAGGACAGGGGTCAGATATGAACACTGAAGCTTTCTTT	CASPGGQGSDMNTEAFF
TRBJ2-3	TRBV5-8	-	-	TGTGCCAGCGACCTTAGCGCCGATACGCAGTATTTT	CASDLSADTQYF
TRBJ2-1	TRBV11-3	-	TRBD1	TGTGCCAGCAGTCGAGCACGGGACAGGGCCTACAATGAGCAGTTCTTC	CASSRARDRAYNEQFF
TRBJ2-3	TRBV3-1/TRBV3-2	-	TRBD2	TGTGCCAGCAGCCAAAGGACTAGCGGGGGGGCACGGGGGCAGTATTTT	CASSQRTSGGARGQYF
TRBJ1-1	TRBV19	-	-	TGTGCCAGTGAGTCAGGGAACACTGAAGCTTTCTTT	CASESGNTEAFF
TRBJ1-5	TRBV5-6	-	-	TGTGCCAGCAGCTTGGACAGGGAAAATCAGCCCCAGCATTTT	CASSLDRENQPQHF
TRBJ2-7	TRBV24-1	-	TRBD1	TGTGCCACCAGTGAGCTGGACAGGGACCCCGCTGGAGAGCAGTACTTC	CATSELDRDPAGEQYF
TRBJ2-2	TRBV30	-	-	TGTGCCTGGAGTTGGGTTAGCGTAAACACCGGGGAGCTGTTTTTT	CAWSWVSVNTGELFF
TRBJ2-1	TRBV3-1/TRBV3-2	-	-	TGTGCCAGCAGCCTCCAATTTTTAATAGCGGAAGACCACGGCAATGAGCAGTTCTTC	CASSLQFLIAEDHGNEQFF
TRBJ2-2	TRBV9	-	-	TGTGCCAGCAGCGTAGACGCCTCACTATGGTGGGAGCTGTTTTTT	CASSVDASLWWELFF
TRBJ2-3	TRBV5-4	once	TRBD2	TGTGCCAGCAGGATGGGAGGGACTAGCGGTCTCACAGATACGCAGTATTTT	CASRMGGTSGLTDTQYF
TRBJ2-7	TRBV7-9	-	TRBD1	TGTGCCAGCAGCTTCAACAGGGGTAACTCCTACGAGCAGTACTTC	CASSFNRGNSYEQYF
TRBJ2-7	TRBV27	-	-	TGTGCCAGCAGTCAAGACACCTACGAGCAGTACTTC	CASSQDTYEQYF
TRBJ2-2	TRBV24-1	-	TRBD1	TGTGCCACCAGTGACCTCGGCGGACAGGGGGCCGGGGAGCTGTTTTTT	CATSDLGGQGAGELFF
TRBJ1-2	TRBV6-5	few	-	TGTGCCAGCAGTTCGTCCAGAAACTATGGCTACACCTTC	CASSSSRNYGYTF
TRBJ2-3	TRBV4-1	-	TRBD1	TGCGCCAGCAGCCACGGACAGGGGGGCACAGATACGCAGTATTTT	CASSHGQGGTDTQYF
TRBJ2-3	TRBV9	-	TRBD2	TGTGCCAGCAGCCCCCGGGACAGGGGACTAGCGGGATACTCAGATACGCAGTATTTT	CASSPRDRGLAGYSDTQYF
TRBJ2-7	TRBV5-1	-	-	TGCGCCAGCGCGGGGCTGAAAAACGAGCAGTACTTC	CASAGLKNEQYF
TRBJ2-3	TRBV5-1	-	TRBD2	TGCGCCAGCAGCTTGCAGGCTAGCGGGGGGGCGGGGGATACGCAGTATTTT	CASSLQASGGAGDTQYF
TRBJ2-7	TRBV29-1	-	-	TGCAGCGTTGAAGAGTTCGGTTACGAGCAGTACTTC	CSVEEFGYEQYF